This T cell receptor (beta chain) was retrieved from a study of response to subunit inactivated influenza vaccine. Trimming removed 5 bases from V and 4 bases from J, with 17 bases in between. CDR1 is LNHNV, CDR2 YYDKDF, per germline (reference sequence). This CDR3 has 15 residues. TCRdb reprocessed the RT-PCR reads with MiXCR, giving one entry per CDR3 protein. The sample lists 500,000 to 700,000 distinct CDR3 sequences, 20% to 25% occurring once. These data were also filed under a second study, of T cells expressing NK-cell markers. That source reports: The authors made TCR beta cDNA libraries by 5'RACE template switching. This switching added a universal primer site and UMIs. Sorted CD3+CD56+NKG2C+, CD3+CD56+NKG2C- and CD3+CD56-NKG2C+ T cells supplied TCR beta repertoires. Of the CD8+ T cells in 5 to 7 donors, roughly 1.0-7.5% belonged to dominant NKG2C+ clonotypes.

This TCR was sampled from a man aged 50 to 60 who received an inactivated influenza vaccine. The sequenced sample was CD4+ T cells sorted from PBMCs, obtained about 13 days after vaccination. V is TRBV15 and J is TRBJ1-1; D remains ambiguous. The DNA of the CDR3 is TGTGCCACCAGCCCCCCAGGCTCGGAGGGCACTGAAGCTTTCTTT. It is translated as CATSPPGSEGTEAFF.